What follows is one T cell receptor (beta chain) and its context. The data originate from a study of control samples from healthy donors and cancer patients. Assay: immunoSEQ multiplex PCR; the TCRdb copy retains only in-frame clones and omits some. The data show 130,000 or so clones, with 85% to 95% seen just once and approximately 15% held by the top ten. Germline V gene lookup returns CDR1 SGDLS and CDR2 YYNGEE. The CDR3 is 14 amino acids. V shed 1 base and J shed 1 base, with 7 bases lying between them. The clonotype comes from a man aged 55 to 69 with colorectal cancer. This sequence joins TRBV9 and TRBJ2-3, with D hard to call. What was sequenced was PBMCs. The CDR3: CASSVSPRTDTQYF. The CDR3 bases are TGTGCCAGCAGCGTAAGTCCCCGCACAGATACGCAGTATTTT.